A selection of T cell receptor beta chains follows, all from one sample in a study of T-cell memory formation after mild COVID-19. TCRdb analysed the 5' RACE reads with MiXCR anew, one entry per CDR3 protein. The sample includes around 200,000 distinct CDR3 sequences, roughly a fifth of them seen just once. Sequencing was performed on PBMCs or a T cell subset sorted from them (not recorded which). Every receptor here comes from an adult woman who had mild COVID-19 (a few samples of this study predate the infection). Cell type and time point are not known. Both conserved end residues are part of each CDR3. The D gene is left open where the match is weak. The size field is filled for only some rows; it gives once, few, many or a size class.

cdr3_nt cdr3_aa j_call clone_size d_call v_call
TGTGCCACCAGTGATGAGACAAAGGGGTATGGCTACACCTTC CATSDETKGYGYTF TRBJ1-2 NA NA TRBV24-1
TGTGCCACCAGCACTCTCCTGGGGGACAGGGGGCCTTCCTACGAGCAGTACTTC CATSTLLGDRGPSYEQYF TRBJ2-7 NA TRBD1 TRBV15
TGTGCCAGCAGCGTACAGGGGGCATATGGCTACACCTTC CASSVQGAYGYTF TRBJ1-2 NA TRBD1 TRBV9
TGTGCCAGCATGACGGGACTTGCCACCGGGGAGCTGTTTTTT CASMTGLATGELFF TRBJ2-2 NA NA TRBV6-5
TGCAGCGTTGAAAGGGTTGAGACTACCTCCTACGAGCAGTACTTC CSVERVETTSYEQYF TRBJ2-7 NA NA TRBV29-1
TGCAGCGTTGACGGCCAAGAAGCTTTCTTT CSVDGQEAFF TRBJ1-1 few NA TRBV29-1
TGTGCCAGCCGGGGAGCAGCAGATAGCACAGATACGCAGTATTTT CASRGAADSTDTQYF TRBJ2-3 few NA TRBV7-8
TGTGCCAGCAGCCCGGGACTGGCTAGGAATGAGCAGTTCTTC CASSPGLARNEQFF TRBJ2-1 medium-sized NA TRBV7-9
TGTGCCTGGAGTTCCGGAGGCCCGAGCTCCTACAATGAGCAGTTCTTC CAWSSGGPSSYNEQFF TRBJ2-1 NA NA TRBV30
TGTGCCAGCAGCTTAGTTAGCGGGCCTTACAATGAGCAGTTCTTC CASSLVSGPYNEQFF TRBJ2-1 few TRBD2 TRBV7-2
TGTGCCACCAGTGTGGGAAACAGGGAGGGGTCTGAGCAGTTCTTC CATSVGNREGSEQFF TRBJ2-1 NA NA TRBV24-1
TGTGCCAGCAGTTACTCTCAGGGGGAGAACGGCGTCACTGAAGCTTTCTTT CASSYSQGENGVTEAFF TRBJ1-1 NA TRBD1 TRBV6-5
TGCAGCGTTGACCAACTAGCGGACTACAATGAGCAGTTCTTC CSVDQLADYNEQFF TRBJ2-1 few TRBD2 TRBV29-1
TGTGCCAGCAGCTTGGGATCTTTTCAGCCCCAGCATTTT CASSLGSFQPQHF TRBJ1-5 few NA TRBV5-6
TGCGACAGCAGCTTGGACAGGGACTATGGCTACACCTTC CDSSLDRDYGYTF TRBJ1-2 NA TRBD1 TRBV5-1
TGTGCCAGCAGCGTAGAATTTCACAATGAGCAGTTCTTC CASSVEFHNEQFF TRBJ2-1 NA NA TRBV9
TGCAGCGTTGACCGGGCTGAAGCTTTCTTT CSVDRAEAFF TRBJ1-1 NA NA TRBV29-1
TGTGCCAGCAGCTACGGACAGCCGCAAATTGGAAACACCATATATTTT CASSYGQPQIGNTIYF TRBJ1-3 few NA TRBV7-9
TGTGCCACCTCTGCTGACACCGGGGAGCTGTTTTTT CATSADTGELFF TRBJ2-2 few NA TRBV24-1
TGTGCCTGGGGGACGTGGACTTTTCTCGGAGATACGCAGTATTTT CAWGTWTFLGDTQYF TRBJ2-3 few NA TRBV30
TGTGCCAGCAGCGAATCGACAGGGGACAACTATGGCTACACCTTC CASSESTGDNYGYTF TRBJ1-2 few TRBD1 TRBV7-9
TGTGCCAGCAGCTTTTACTCCGGGACTAGCGGGAGGAATGAGCAGTTCTTC CASSFYSGTSGRNEQFF TRBJ2-1 NA TRBD2 TRBV11-3
TGTGCCAGCAGTTTATCTAGCGGGGGGGCGTTCGATACGCAGTATTTT CASSLSSGGAFDTQYF TRBJ2-3 few TRBD2 TRBV28
TGTGCCAGCAGCGCCTCACTAGCGGACGCGTACAATGAGCAGTTCTTC CASSASLADAYNEQFF TRBJ2-1 NA TRBD2 TRBV7-2